The source of this TCR beta chain is a study of T cell responses to AZD1222 COVID-19 vaccine (dated by TCRdb to about 2021). General notes on the study: Because spike-specific TCR depth and breadth did not differ between the two schedules, AZD1222 recipients who got a second dose at roughly 4 weeks were pooled with those who got a second dose at roughly 12 weeks. TCR sequencing covered some 240 trial participants: some 210 given two doses of AZD1222 and 26 given two doses of MenACWY control vaccine. Trial participants were enrolled into age subgroups of 18-55, 56-69 and 70-plus years, which contained around 150, 28 and 57 TCR-sequenced participants, respectively.

The CDR3 regions of human TCRbeta chains were subjected to immunosequencing. Per the authors' processing: Repertoire TCRs were checked for matches against a reference library of SARS-CoV-2-specific TCRs that had been generated using the MIRA antigen-specificity platform. Breadth meant the fraction of unique TCRs that were SARS-CoV-2-associated, whereas depth meant the fraction of total T cells that were SARS-CoV-2-associated. Using the MIRA data, each spike-specific TCR was assigned both to the spike region to which the TCR was reactive and to a CD4 or CD8 class. Log10-transformed breadth and depth values were compared by one-way ANOVA with Sidak's multiple comparisons tests. TCRdb carries this immuneACCESS record with in-frame sequences only. Its versions omit some clonotypes, under half of them owing to an unresolved V gene in the studies checked, with the rest unexplained. V, J and clone size are taken as reported in that table, and D and trimming were inferred from the DNA itself. The sample includes about 110,000 clones, with roughly four fifths observed a single time. About 9.5% of the sample lies in the top ten.

Results and caveats for the whole study, not just this receptor: Only a handful of AZD1222 recipients were SARS-CoV-2 seropositive at baseline, limiting conclusions about previously exposed vaccinees. Participants were mostly white British and included more females than males, and it was suggested by the authors that clonal diversity may have been underestimated. CD4 TCRs associated with the vaccine covered the entire spike protein, and the dominant responses were in regions 160-218 and 743-854. Because no samples from the day 14 peak response were available, repertoires could be characterized only after the peak T cell response. Nearly half of unique spike-specific TCRs reportedly recognized epitopes outside regions mutated in the B.1.351 and B.1.1.7 variants. In the small 56-69-year group, the increase in depth fell short of significance, most likely because of low power. A significant rise in spike-specific TCR breadth and depth was observed after two AZD1222 doses relative to day 0 and relative to MenACWY recipients.

According to the study, the label for this sample's time point signals: baseline before first vaccination. Samples from vaccinated people were obtained from the UK trials COV001 and COV002, which included a single-blind randomized controlled phase 2/3 trial of AZD1222 (ChAdOx1 nCoV-19) in healthy adults. For TCRbeta chain sequencing, PBMC samples were collected from trial participants at day 0 and at day 28 after the second dose. CDR1 ENHRY and CDR2 SYGVKD are derived from the germline V gene. The CDR3, from cysteine to phenylalanine, totals 13 residues. Only the CDR3 DNA is retained, 39 bases long and in frame from the first base. V drops 2 bases and J drops 1 base, leaving 5 bases in between. A note on this clone: This receptor's antigen is unknown. The input lacks base qualities; no much larger clone sits a single base away. At the DNA level, this CDR3 is encoded by other sequences in the same sample as well.

This TCR was recovered from an adult in good health. The V and J genes are TRBV10-3 and TRBJ1-1; no D gene call is confident. The source was peripheral blood, collected on day 0 of AZD1222 vaccination. The CDR3 is CAISELGNTEAFF. The DNA is TGTGCCATCAGTGAGCTCGGGAACACTGAAGCTTTCTTT.